This T cell receptor beta chain was captured by sequencing in a study of T cells after yellow fever vaccination. CDR3 length: 15 residues. Germline CDR1 DFQATT, CDR2 SNEGSKA (reference sequence). With 5 bases removed from V and 4 bases from J, the gap between germline ends came to 20 bases. This clonotype appeared a few times. From the 5' RACE reads, TCRdb called clonotypes with MiXCR, one entry per CDR3 protein. The sample consists of some 500,000 distinct CDR3 sequences, 13% of them appearing once. Sequencing was performed on PBMCs, taken on the day of the yellow fever booster vaccination. This rearrangement joins TRBV20-1 to TRBJ1-2; D might be TRBD1 (5 bases). The receptor comes from a man aged 25 to 40 who received the YFV17D yellow fever vaccine. CDR3 region: CSAAAGLQTSYGYTF. CDR3 DNA: TGCAGTGCTGCTGCGGGGCTCCAAACCTCCTATGGCTACACCTTC.